This record looks at one T cell receptor (beta chain) sequence and its context. This specimen comes from a study of blood T cell repertoires in COVID-19. Study overall: The origin of the acute and convalescent COVID-19 samples was the United States, Italy and Spain. T cells, B-cell-depleted T cells, or PBMCs provided the cDNA or gDNA that served as material.

In the source study's methods: Reference gene primers were amplified, and this amplification served to estimate nucleated cell counts. The protocol was immunoSEQ multiplex PCR, while the TCRdb copy is restricted to in-frame clones and leaves out a portion. V, J and clone size derive from that table, while D and trimming were established from the DNA sequence. The repertoire consists of around 30,000 clones, with roughly nine tenths occurring once and the leading ten covering around 9.9%. CDR1 is SGHTS, CDR2 YDEGEE, per germline. V was pared by 4 bases and J by 2 bases, with 16 bases between. CDR3 length: 15 residues.

The sequenced material came from peripheral blood. The TCR comes from a human donor in a cohort sampled during active COVID-19. The chain recombines TRBV5-8 with TRBJ2-7; possibly TRBD1 for D (6 bases). CDR3 amino acids: CASSARDKPPYEQYF. In nucleotides, the CDR3 is TGTGCCAGCAGCGCCCGGGACAAGCCTCCCTACGAGCAGTACTTC. The variable domain in full, with the rest retrieved from reference TRBV5-8 and TRBJ2-7, is EAGVTQSPTHLIKTRGQQATLRCSPISGHTSVYWYQQALGLGLQFLLWYDEGEERNRGNFPPRFSGRQFPNYSSELNVNALELEDSALYLCASSARDKPPYEQYFGPGTRLTVT.